One and the same sample provided the 10 T cell receptor beta chains below, sequenced in a study of T cell responses to AZD1222 COVID-19 vaccine. Clones were sequenced by immunoSEQ multiplex PCR, and TCRdb holds only the in-frame ones, with some missing. The sample records around 63,000 clones, 85% being singletons. The specimen was peripheral blood, collected on day 0 of AZD1222 vaccination. These receptors came from an adult in good health.

The chain has TRBV6-4 and TRBJ2-2; no clear D. The CDR3 is 13 residues long. V was clipped by 2 bases and J by 8 bases, with 9 bases between them. Germline V CDR1 and CDR2: MRHNA, SNTAGT. The CDR3, as DNA: TGTGCCAGCAGTGACGGTTCGAGGGGGGAGCTGTTTTTT. As protein: CASSDGSRGELFF.

The chain has TRBV19 and TRBJ2-1; 9 bases are shared with TRBD1. The J segment lost 0 bases and the V segment lost 1 base, leaving 7 bases of the junction unmatched. The CDR3 runs to 18 residues. Germline CDR1 LNHDA, CDR2 SQIVND (reference sequence). The CDR3 DNA is TGTGCCAGTAGTATAGGGGGAGGGACAGGGAGCTCCTACAATGAGCAGTTCTTC. Protein product: CASSIGGGTGSSYNEQFF. Full variable domain (missing parts from reference TRBV19 and TRBJ2-1): DGGITQSPKYLFRKEGQNVTLSCEQNLNHDAMYWYRQDPGQGLRLIYYSQIVNDFQKGDIAEGYSVSREKKESFPLTVTSAQKNPTAFYLCASSIGGGTGSSYNEQFFGPGTRLTVL.

This clone was observed a single time. The chain links TRBV25-1 to TRBJ2-7; tentatively, D is TRBD2 (5 bases). The CDR3 is made up of 18 amino acids. The ends were cut back, 2 bases at V and 6 bases at J, with 26 bases in the middle. CDR1 is MGHDK, CDR2 SYGVNS, per germline. The CDR3 coding sequence is TGTGCCAGCAGTGAAGATTTTATGGTCGCGGGCTTAACGCCCGAGCAGTACTTC. Protein sequence: CASSEDFMVAGLTPEQYF.

V and J are TRBV28 and TRBJ1-2, with D hard to call. Trimming left V 4 bases short and J 4 bases short, with 7 bases between. The CDR3 consists of 12 residues. From germline, CDR1 is MDHEN and CDR2 SYDVKM. The CDR3 DNA sequence: TGTGCCAGCAGTTCCACGACCTATGGCTACACCTTC. Amino acid sequence: CASSSTTYGYTF.

The chain couples TRBV4-1 to TRBJ2-2; D ambiguous. Trimming cost V 4 bases and J 5 bases, with 17 bases left between them. The germline V gene has CDR1 MGHRA and CDR2 YSYEKL. This CDR3 is 16 amino acids long. CDR3 loop: CASSPLDLITTGELFF. In nucleotides, the CDR3 is TGCGCCAGCAGCCCCCTCGACCTAATTACGACCGGGGAGCTGTTTTTT.

The chain joins TRBV19 to TRBJ1-5, with D unclear. V was pared by 5 bases and J by 1 base, with 9 bases between. Per germline, CDR1 LNHDA and CDR2 SQIVND (reference sequence). CDR3 length equals 14 residues. DNA of the CDR3: TGTGCCAGTAGTTCCTACACGAGCAATCAGCCCCAGCATTTT. Translated, it gives CASSSYTSNQPQHF.

This clone appeared once. The chain combines TRBV4-1 with TRBJ2-7; D is undetermined. Germline-derived CDR1 and CDR2 are MGHRA and YSYEKL. This CDR3 contains 14 residues. V was clipped by 1 base and J by 4 bases, with 11 bases between them. For the CDR3, the DNA is TGCGCCAGCAGCCAAGTATCGACACCATACGAGCAGTACTTC. Encoded protein: CASSQVSTPYEQYF.

The chain recombines TRBV7-3 with TRBJ2-5, with D unclear. V shed 11 bases and J shed 3 bases, with 7 bases lying between them. This CDR3 spans 10 amino acids. CDR1 is SGHTA, CDR2 FQGTGA, per germline. The CDR3: CAPPEETQYF. The CDR3, as DNA: TGTGCCCCTCCTGAAGAGACCCAGTACTTC. The full variable domain, in which reference TRBV7-3 and TRBJ2-5 provide the parts outside the CDR3, is GAGVSQTPSNKVTEKGKYVELRCDPISGHTALYWYRQSLGQGPEFLIYFQGTGAADDSGLPNDRFFAVRPEGSVSTLKIQRTERGDSAVYLCAPPEETQYFGPGTRLLVL.

V and J are TRBV7-8 and TRBJ2-7; 10 nucleotides align to TRBD2. Trimming removed 1 base from V and 4 bases from J; junction bases left unmatched: 7. CDR3 length: 16 amino acids. Germline CDR1 reads SGHVS; CDR2 reads FQNEAQ. CDR3 amino acids: CASSLGSSGGGYEQYF. The DNA of the CDR3 is TGTGCCAGCAGCTTAGGATCCAGCGGGGGGGGTTACGAGCAGTACTTC.

The genes are TRBV25-1 and TRBJ1-2, with 7 bases aligning to TRBD1. The CDR3 is made up of 14 amino acids. J lost 2 bases, V lost 4 bases, and 4 bases had no gene match. The V gene's germline CDR1 is MGHDK and CDR2 SYGVNS. The CDR3 DNA sequence: TGTGCCAGCAGTGGAAGGGGGCCCAACTATGGCTACACCTTC. As protein: CASSGRGPNYGYTF.